This T cell receptor (beta chain) was sequenced for a study of T cell responses to AZD1222 COVID-19 vaccine. Measured with immunoSEQ multiplex PCR; TCRdb has only the in-frame clones, and not every one. The sample records more than 85,000 clones, approximately 91% being singletons. Deletions cut 6 bases from V and 1 base from J, with 12 bases between. The CDR3 consists of 15 residues. The germline CDR1 and CDR2 sequences are KGHSH and LQKENI. The material sequenced was peripheral blood, taken on day 0 of AZD1222 vaccination. The chain carries TRBV18 and TRBJ2-2; TRBD1 might be the D (6 bases). This TCR was sampled from an adult in good health. The CDR3 protein is CASSNPGQNTGELFF. The CDR3 DNA is TGTGCCAGCTCCAACCCGGGACAGAACACCGGGGAGCTGTTTTTT.